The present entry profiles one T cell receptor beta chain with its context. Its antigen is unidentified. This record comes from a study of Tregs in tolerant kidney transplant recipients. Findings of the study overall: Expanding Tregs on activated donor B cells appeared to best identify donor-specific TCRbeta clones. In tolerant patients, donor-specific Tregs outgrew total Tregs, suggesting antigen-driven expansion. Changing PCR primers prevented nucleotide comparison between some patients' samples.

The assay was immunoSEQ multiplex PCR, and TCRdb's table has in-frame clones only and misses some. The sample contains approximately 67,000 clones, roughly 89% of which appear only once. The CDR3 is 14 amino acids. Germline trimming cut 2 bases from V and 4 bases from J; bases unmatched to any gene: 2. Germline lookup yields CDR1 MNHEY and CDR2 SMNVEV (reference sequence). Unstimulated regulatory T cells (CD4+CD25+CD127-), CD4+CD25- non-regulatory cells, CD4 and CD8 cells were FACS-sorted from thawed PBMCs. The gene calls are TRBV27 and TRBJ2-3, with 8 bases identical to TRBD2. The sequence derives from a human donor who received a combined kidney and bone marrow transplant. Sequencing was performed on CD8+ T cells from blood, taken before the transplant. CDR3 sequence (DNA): TGTGCCAGCAGTTTAGCGGGAGGTGCAGATACGCAGTATTTT. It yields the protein CASSLAGGADTQYF.